Presented here are 21 T cell receptor beta chains from one specimen sequenced in a study of CD8+ T cells in alopecia areata. Following extraction, RNA underwent reverse transcription to cDNA, which served as the sequencing template. Only in-frame clones appear in the TCRdb table, and some are missing; sequencing was by immunoSEQ multiplex PCR. Here the sample spans about 210,000 clones, 40% to 45% being singletons. Sample treatment: oral pan-JAK inhibitor, 5-10 mg twice daily. Sequenced material: CD4+ T cells sorted from blood, taken at roughly week 36, from a patient treated with tofacitinib. The receptors derive from a human donor with alopecia areata.

The chain links TRBV18 to TRBJ2-1; 7 bases match TRBD2. In germline, CDR1 is KGHSH, CDR2 LQKENI. The CDR3 runs 15 residues. The V and J ends lost 3 bases and 5 bases, in that order; junction bases with no gene match: 7. The CDR3 loop is CASSPVWDYHNEQFF. CDR3 DNA sequence: TGTGCCAGCTCACCGGTATGGGACTACCACAATGAGCAGTTCTTC.

This chain joins TRBV29-1 and TRBJ2-5; no firm D call. Deletions cut 7 bases from V and 1 base from J, with 19 bases between. The CDR3 has 15 amino acids. CDR1 SQVTM and CDR2 ANQGSEA come from the germline V gene. CDR3 nucleotide sequence: TGCAGCGCCCAGAGGCAGTTCCAACGCCAAGAGACCCAGTACTTC. Translated, it gives CSAQRQFQRQETQYF.

The V call is TRBV18, the J call TRBJ2-3; the match to TRBD1 covers 8 bases. The germline V gene has CDR1 KGHSH and CDR2 LQKENI. Losses at the gene ends were 2 bases for V and 1 base for J; bases not matched to a gene: 8. The CDR3 is 17 amino acids. The CDR3 nucleotides read TGTGCCAGCTCACCATCTCGAACAGGGGGAGGCACAGATACGCAGTATTTT. Translation gives CASSPSRTGGGTDTQYF.

The chain couples TRBV5-1 to TRBJ2-5; the D gene could be TRBD1 or TRBD2 (6 bases each). V dropped 0 bases and J dropped 4 bases, with 16 bases sitting between them. CDR3 length equals 16 residues. CDR1 SGHRS and CDR2 YFSETQ come from the germline V gene. This CDR3 is CASSLAALGGRETQYF. CDR3 nucleotides: TGCGCCAGCAGCTTGGCCGCGCTCGGGGGCAGAGAGACCCAGTACTTC. The entire variable domain, with the rest obtained from reference TRBV5-1 and TRBJ2-5, is as follows: KAGVTQTPRYLIKTRGQQVTLSCSPISGHRSVSWYQQTPGQGLQFLFEYFSETQRNKGNFPGRFSGRQFSNSRSEMNVSTLELGDSALYLCASSLAALGGRETQYFGPGTRLLVL.

This chain uses TRBV29-1 with TRBJ2-3; D unresolved. Germline CDR1 reads SQVTM; CDR2 reads ANQGSEA. This CDR3 contains 15 residues. Trimming shortened V by 4 bases and J by 0 bases, and 14 bases separated the two germline ends. CDR3 DNA sequence: TGCAGCGTTGTAGGTCAGGCCACTAGCACAGATACGCAGTATTTT. Protein sequence: CSVVGQATSTDTQYF.

The sample holds a few counts of this clone. The chain joins TRBV29-1 to TRBJ1-3; D gene uncertain. CDR3 length: 12 amino acids. V was pared by 6 bases and J by 0 bases, with 6 bases between. Germline V CDR1 and CDR2: SQVTM, ANQGSEA. The CDR3 sequence is CSVSFSGNTIYF. For the CDR3, the DNA is TGCAGCGTCTCCTTCTCTGGAAACACCATATATTTT.

The rearrangement joins TRBV25-1 to TRBJ2-7, with D perhaps matching TRBD1 (6 bases). The CDR3 covers 18 residues. V lost 9 bases and J 2 bases, leaving 29 bases between the germline ends. In germline, CDR1 is MGHDK, CDR2 SYGVNS. Here the CDR3 DNA reads TGTGCCAGGATCCCTCTCACGGGACACCCATCGGTGCCCTACGAGCAGTACTTC. This codes for CARIPLTGHPSVPYEQYF.

The chain recombines TRBV29-1 with TRBJ1-2; the D is unclear. Per germline, CDR1 SQVTM and CDR2 ANQGSEA. CDR3 length: 12 residues. V shed 6 bases and J shed 0 bases, with 8 bases lying between them. For the CDR3, the DNA is TGCAGCGTGGACGGTTCTAACTATGGCTACACCTTC. Translating gives CSVDGSNYGYTF.

The chain carries TRBV29-1 and TRBJ2-5; D gene ambiguous. Germline CDR1 is SQVTM and CDR2 is ANQGSEA. This CDR3 is built from 15 residues. Trimming removed 3 bases from V and 2 bases from J, with 16 bases in between. The CDR3 DNA reads TGCAGCGTTGACTTTCTGTCTGGGATTCAAGAGACCCAGTACTTC. Protein sequence: CSVDFLSGIQETQYF. Based on the CDR3 plus reference TRBV29-1 and TRBJ2-5, the full variable domain is SAVISQKPSRDICQRGTSLTIQCQVDSQVTMMFWYRQQPGQSLTLIATANQGSEATYESGFVIDKFPISRPNLTFSTLTVSNMSPEDSSIYLCSVDFLSGIQETQYFGPGTRLLVL.

This clone was seen a few times. The V and J genes are TRBV29-1 and TRBJ2-7; 8 nucleotides match TRBD1. This CDR3 comprises 12 residues. The junction had 5 bases not matched to a gene; V was cut back by 4 bases and J by 6 bases. The germline V gene has CDR1 SQVTM and CDR2 ANQGSEA. The CDR3 here is CSVVRGQAEQYF. The DNA for the CDR3 is TGCAGCGTTGTAAGGGGACAGGCCGAGCAGTACTTC.

The table lists this clone with a few counts. This sequence joins TRBV23-1 and TRBJ2-6, with D possibly being TRBD1 (5 bases). TRBV23-1 is filed as an ORF, its function uncertain. This CDR3 has 17 residues. Trimming removed 3 bases at V and 1 base at J, with 13 bases between. CDR3 loop: CASSQGRANSGANVLTF. The CDR3 region has the DNA TGCGCCAGCAGTCAGGGCAGGGCTAATTCTGGGGCCAACGTCCTGACTTTC.

The J gene is TRBJ2-3, the V gene TRBV4-1; 12 bases align to TRBD2. With 7 bases clipped from V and 5 bases from J, the junction kept 13 bases outside the gene matches. The CDR3 runs 17 residues. The germline CDR1 and CDR2 sequences are MGHRA and YSYEKL. The CDR3 spells CASTAAGLAGFGDTQYF. The DNA for the CDR3 is TGCGCCAGCACCGCGGCCGGACTAGCGGGATTCGGAGATACGCAGTATTTT.

This clone was picked up a small number of times. This sequence joins TRBV6-5 and TRBJ2-7, with 8 bases lining up with TRBD2. This CDR3 is built from 15 residues. Germline V gene lookup returns CDR1 MNHEY and CDR2 SVGAGI. J was trimmed by 2 bases and V by 7 bases; bases with no gene match: 10. The CDR3 here is CASKRGLVPTYEQYF. The CDR3 DNA reads TGTGCCAGCAAAAGGGGACTAGTCCCAACCTACGAGCAGTACTTC.

This chain connects TRBV11-1 to TRBJ2-7, with D maybe TRBD1 (6 bases). In germline, CDR1 is SGHAT, CDR2 FQDESV (reference sequence). There are 15 residues in the CDR3. Trimming removed 4 bases from V and 0 bases from J, with 13 bases in between. The CDR3 DNA reads TGTGCCAGCAGCTACAGACAGGCTAGCTCCTACGAGCAGTACTTC. It codes for CASSYRQASSYEQYF.

The rearrangement links TRBV25-1 to TRBJ2-3; the D gene is possibly TRBD2 (6 bases). CDR1 and CDR2 from the germline V gene are MGHDK and SYGVNS. CDR3 length equals 15 residues. V lost 2 bases and J lost 2, with 11 bases in between. The CDR3 protein is CASSEDRLVTDTQYF. The CDR3 DNA follows: TGTGCCAGCAGTGAAGACAGACTAGTCACAGATACGCAGTATTTT.

The rearrangement joins TRBV6-6 to TRBJ1-5; D gene unclear. Per germline, CDR1 MNHNY and CDR2 SVGAGI (reference sequence). CDR3 length: 14 amino acids. V was shortened by 10 bases and J by 3 bases, with 16 bases between the two germline ends. This CDR3 is CATWATLNNQPQHF. The CDR3 DNA sequence: TGTGCCACCTGGGCCACCCTTAACAATCAGCCCCAGCATTTT.

The rearrangement uses TRBV5-1 and TRBJ2-4; D gene unclear. Germline-derived CDR1 and CDR2 are SGHRS and YFSETQ. Trimming stripped 4 bases from V and 8 bases from J, with 19 bases between. CDR3 size: 15 residues. CDR3 DNA sequence: TGCGCCAGCAGCCTCGTCGGTGGACCAGGCCACATTCAGTACTTC. Translation: CASSLVGGPGHIQYF.

Points on this clone: A much more abundant neighbour one base away suggests this may be a read error. The chain couples TRBV25-1 to TRBJ2-1; D gene unclear. Germline V CDR1 and CDR2: MGHDK, SYGVNS. The germline V and J ends were trimmed by 4 bases and 3 bases, with 1 base remaining between them. The CDR3 is made up of 11 amino acids. The CDR3 DNA reads as TGTGCCAGCAGTGGCTACAATGAGCAGTTCTTC. This sequence encodes CASSGYNEQFF.

The chain recombines TRBV29-1 with TRBJ2-7, with 12 bases lining up with TRBD2. Trimming at V came to 4 bases and at J to 0 bases, leaving 1 base not matched to a gene. This CDR3 is built from 14 residues. Germline lookup yields CDR1 SQVTM and CDR2 ANQGSEA. The CDR3 nucleotides are TGCAGCGTTGGGACTAGCGGGAACTCCTACGAGCAGTACTTC. Its protein is CSVGTSGNSYEQYF.

The J gene is TRBJ1-1, the V gene TRBV4-1; 10 nucleotides agree with TRBD1. The germline gives CDR1 MGHRA, CDR2 YSYEKL. V shed 3 bases, J shed 10 bases, and the junction held 8 bases outside the gene matches. CDR3 length: 14 amino acids. The CDR3 nucleotides read TGCGCCAGCAGCCAGATGCCGGGACAGGGGAGAGCTTTCTTT. Protein: CASSQMPGQGRAFF.

The table lists this clone with a few counts. The chain has TRBV7-9 and TRBJ1-4; D remains ambiguous. The CDR3 is made up of 14 amino acids. Germline assignment: CDR1 SEHNR and CDR2 FQNEAQ (reference sequence). The V end lost 3 bases, the J end lost 7 bases, and 12 bases lay between the germline ends. The chain's CDR3 is CASSFGFQIEKLFF. DNA for the CDR3: TGTGCCAGCAGCTTCGGGTTCCAGATTGAAAAACTGTTTTTT. The full variable domain, with the rest looked up from reference TRBV7-9 and TRBJ1-4, is DTGVSQNPRHKITKRGQNVTFRCDPISEHNRLYWYRQTLGQGPEFLTYFQNEAQLEKSRLLSDRFSAERPKGSFSTLEIQRTEQGDSAMYLCASSFGFQIEKLFFGSGTQLSVL.